The 13 T cell receptor beta chains in this list originate from one sample, sequenced in a study of T cells after yellow fever vaccination. In TCRdb, the 5' RACE reads were re-called with MiXCR into one record per CDR3 protein. The data show under 600,000 distinct CDR3 sequences, less than 25% seen once. The source was PBMCs, collected more than 20 days after the first yellow fever vaccination. The source is a man aged 18 to 35 who received the YFV17D yellow fever vaccine.

This clonotype was counted between two and nine times. The chain is built from TRBV5-1 and TRBJ1-2; 7 nucleotides line up with TRBD1. The CDR3 is made up of 14 amino acids. Germline loops: CDR1 SGHRS, CDR2 YFSETQ. The V and J ends lost 3 bases and 6 bases, in that order; junction bases with no gene match: 8. CDR3 amino acids: CASSSTGFKDGYTF. The CDR3 DNA sequence: TGCGCCAGCAGCTCGACAGGGTTTAAAGATGGCTACACCTTC. Variable domain in full (rest from reference TRBV5-1 and TRBJ1-2): KAGVTQTPRYLIKTRGQQVTLSCSPISGHRSVSWYQQTPGQGLQFLFEYFSETQRNKGNFPGRFSGRQFSNSRSEMNVSTLELGDSALYLCASSSTGFKDGYTFGSGTRLTVV.

The chain links TRBV11-1 to TRBJ2-3; 7 nucleotides align to TRBD2. Germline trimming cut 5 bases from V and 1 base from J; bases unmatched to any gene: 15. The length of the CDR3 is 18 residues. The germline CDR1 and CDR2 sequences are SGHAT and FQDESV (reference sequence). The CDR3 spells CASSPPHLGGGGTDTQYF. In nucleotides, the CDR3 is TGTGCCAGCAGCCCACCACACCTCGGTGGGGGGGGCACAGATACGCAGTATTTT.

The chain joins TRBV27 to TRBJ2-6, with D perhaps given as TRBD1 or TRBD2 (5 bases each). Trimming stripped 0 bases from V and 4 bases from J, with 16 bases between. The CDR3 contains 18 residues. Germline V gives CDR1 MNHEY, CDR2 SMNVEV (reference sequence). CDR3 sequence: CASSLSLTGDGGANVLTF. The CDR3 coding sequence is TGTGCCAGCAGTTTATCTTTAACCGGGGACGGGGGGGCCAACGTCCTGACTTTC.

This clonotype was observed a few times. The rearrangement joins TRBV4-1 to TRBJ2-1; D not resolved. The V end lost 1 base, the J end lost 10 bases, and 17 bases lay between the germline ends. Germline CDR1 reads MGHRA; CDR2 reads YSYEKL. CDR3 length: 15 residues. As DNA, the CDR3 is TGCGCCAGCAGCCAAGGACGGACGGACCGTTTGGAGCAGTTCTTC. As protein: CASSQGRTDRLEQFF.

V gene TRBV25-1 combines with J gene TRBJ2-1, with 9 bases lining up with TRBD1. Germline V gene sequence: CDR1 MGHDK, CDR2 SYGVNS. The CDR3 runs to 13 residues. The J segment lost 6 bases and the V segment lost 11 bases, leaving 8 bases of the junction unmatched. DNA for the CDR3: TGTGCCGTGGGACAGGGAGTAATCAATGAGCAGTTCTTC. As protein: CAVGQGVINEQFF. The variable domain in full, completed from reference TRBV25-1 and TRBJ2-1, reads EADIYQTPRYLVIGTGKKITLECSQTMGHDKMYWYQQDPGMELHLIHYSYGVNSTEKGDLSSESTVSRIRTEHFPLTLESARPSHTSQYLCAVGQGVINEQFFGPGTRLTVL.

This clonotype has ten or more counts. The V gene is TRBV29-1, the J gene TRBJ1-5; unclear D gene. Trimming pared 4 bases from V and 2 bases from J, leaving 12 bases between. Looked up from germline, CDR1 is SQVTM and CDR2 is ANQGSEA. The CDR3 length is 14 residues. The CDR3 region is CSVAEGGGNQPQHF. The CDR3 DNA follows: TGCAGCGTTGCGGAGGGAGGAGGCAATCAGCCCCAGCATTTT.

There are many counts of this clonotype. The V gene is TRBV27, the J gene TRBJ2-7; possibly TRBD1 for D (5 bases). There are 14 residues in the CDR3. Trimming took off 3 bases at V and 2 bases at J, with 11 bases between the two ends. CDR1 is MNHEY, CDR2 SMNVEV, per germline (reference sequence). CDR3 sequence: CASSFSGLPYEQYF. The CDR3 nucleotides are TGTGCCAGCAGTTTTTCAGGGCTTCCCTACGAGCAGTACTTC.

This clonotype was recorded a few times. V gene TRBV12-3 or TRBV12-4 combines with J gene TRBJ1-6, with a possible D match to TRBD1 (6 bases). This CDR3 spans 13 amino acids. V lost 6 bases, J lost 7 bases, and 10 bases lay in between. This CDR3 reads CASSGQLNSPLHF. DNA for the CDR3: TGTGCCAGCAGCGGACAGCTGAATTCACCCCTCCACTTT.

The V and J genes are TRBV7-9 and TRBJ2-3, with 9 positions matching TRBD2. Trimming at V came to 5 bases and at J to 6 bases, leaving 15 bases not matched to a gene. Germline-derived CDR1 and CDR2 are SEHNR and FQNEAQ (reference sequence). The CDR3 is made up of 17 amino acids. The CDR3 spells CASSPPLGERGVDTQYF. CDR3 DNA: TGTGCCAGCAGCCCCCCTCTGGGAGAGCGGGGGGTCGATACGCAGTATTTT.

This clonotype was observed a few times. The chain carries TRBV24-1 and TRBJ2-2, with TRBD1 identical over 11 bases. The CDR3 spans 15 residues. Trimming at V came to 4 bases and at J to 6 bases, leaving 3 bases not matched to a gene. Germline loops: CDR1 KGHDR, CDR2 SFDVKD. The CDR3 region has the DNA TGTGCCACCAGTGACCCGGGACAGGGGGCCGGGGAGCTGTTTTTT. The encoded protein is CATSDPGQGAGELFF.

The chain joins TRBV12-3 or TRBV12-4 to TRBJ1-2; D is unresolved. V was cut by 3 bases and J by 5 bases, with 10 bases left in between. This CDR3 comprises 13 residues. Here the CDR3 DNA reads TGTGCCAGCAGTTTCCCGGCGATGTATGGCTACACCTTC. Translation: CASSFPAMYGYTF.

The chain recombines TRBV7-9 with TRBJ2-6, with D perhaps being TRBD1 or TRBD2 (6 bases each). V was pared by 3 bases and J by 2 bases, with 11 bases between. The CDR3 is made up of 16 amino acids. CDR1 is SEHNR, CDR2 FQNEAQ, per germline (reference sequence). The CDR3 DNA reads as TGTGCCAGCAGCTTTGTTCGGGGGCCTGGGGCCAACGTCCTGACTTTC. The encoded protein is CASSFVRGPGANVLTF.

V and J are TRBV12-3 or TRBV12-4 and TRBJ2-7; possibly TRBD1 or TRBD2 for D (5 bases each). Trimming took 6 bases from V and 6 from J, leaving 15 bases between them. CDR3 length equals 13 residues. The CDR3 nucleotides are TGTGCCAGCAGCCGGGACCTGGGCAGCGAGCAGTACGTC. This codes for CASSRDLGSEQYV.